This T cell receptor beta chain came from a study of blood T cell repertoires in COVID-19. Produced via immunoSEQ multiplex PCR; TCRdb's table is partial and in-frame only. The repertoire holds roughly 500,000 clones, with more than 85% as singletons. The sequencing sample was made of PBMCs or T cells enriched from blood (not recorded which). This receptor was obtained from an older woman who had recovered from COVID-19.

The DNA for the CDR3 is TGTGCCAGCACCCCATGGAGGGAACCTAGCACAGATACGCAGTATTTT. Its translation: CASTPWREPSTDTQYF. The genes are TRBV9 and TRBJ2-3, with a weak D call TRBD2 (6 bases). CDR1 and CDR2 (germline): SGDLS, YYNGEE. The CDR3 totals 16 residues. The germline V and J ends were trimmed by 6 bases and 0 bases, with 17 bases remaining between them.